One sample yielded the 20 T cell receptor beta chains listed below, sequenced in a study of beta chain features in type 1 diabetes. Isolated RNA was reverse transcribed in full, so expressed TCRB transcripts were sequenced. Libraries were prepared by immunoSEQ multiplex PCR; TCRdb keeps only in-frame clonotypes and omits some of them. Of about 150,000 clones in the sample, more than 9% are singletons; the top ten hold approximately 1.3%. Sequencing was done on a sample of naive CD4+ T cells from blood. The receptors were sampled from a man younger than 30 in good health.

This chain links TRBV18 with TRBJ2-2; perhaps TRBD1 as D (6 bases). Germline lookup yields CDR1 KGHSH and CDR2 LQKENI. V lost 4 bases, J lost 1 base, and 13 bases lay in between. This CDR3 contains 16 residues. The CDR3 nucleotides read TGTGCCAGCTCACTTCTGACGGGACAGAACACCGGGGAGCTGTTTTTT. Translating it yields CASSLLTGQNTGELFF.

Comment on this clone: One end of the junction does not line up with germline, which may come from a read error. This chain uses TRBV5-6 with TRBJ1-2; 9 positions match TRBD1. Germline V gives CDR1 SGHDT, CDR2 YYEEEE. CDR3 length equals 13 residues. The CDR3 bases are TGTGCCAACAGCTCCGGGACAGGGCGCGCCTACACCTTC. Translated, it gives CANSSGTGRAYTF.

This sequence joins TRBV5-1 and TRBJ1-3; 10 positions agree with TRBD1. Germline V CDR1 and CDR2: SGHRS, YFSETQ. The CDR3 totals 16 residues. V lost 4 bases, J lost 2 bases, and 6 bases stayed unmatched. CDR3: CASSPDRGSAGNTIYF. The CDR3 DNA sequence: TGCGCCAGCAGCCCGGACAGGGGGAGTGCTGGAAACACCATATATTTT.

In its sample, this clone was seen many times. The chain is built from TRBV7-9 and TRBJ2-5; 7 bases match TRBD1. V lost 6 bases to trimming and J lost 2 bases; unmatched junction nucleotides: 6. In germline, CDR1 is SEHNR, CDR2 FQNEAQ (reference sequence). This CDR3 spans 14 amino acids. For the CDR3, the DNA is TGTGCCAGCAGGCCCTCAGGGGGTCAAGAGACCCAGTACTTC. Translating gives CASRPSGGQETQYF.

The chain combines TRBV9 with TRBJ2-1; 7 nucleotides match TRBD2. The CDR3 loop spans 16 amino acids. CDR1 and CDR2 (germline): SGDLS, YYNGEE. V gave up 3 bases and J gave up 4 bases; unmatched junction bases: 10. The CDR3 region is CASSATGTKFYNEQFF. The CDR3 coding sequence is TGTGCCAGCAGCGCAACCGGGACTAAGTTTTACAATGAGCAGTTCTTC.

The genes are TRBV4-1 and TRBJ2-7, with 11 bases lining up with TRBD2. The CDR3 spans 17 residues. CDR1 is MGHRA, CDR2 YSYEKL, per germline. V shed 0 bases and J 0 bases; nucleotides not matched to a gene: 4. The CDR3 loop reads CASSQDFSGGVSYEQYF. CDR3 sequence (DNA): TGCGCCAGCAGCCAAGATTTTAGCGGGGGGGTCTCCTACGAGCAGTACTTC.

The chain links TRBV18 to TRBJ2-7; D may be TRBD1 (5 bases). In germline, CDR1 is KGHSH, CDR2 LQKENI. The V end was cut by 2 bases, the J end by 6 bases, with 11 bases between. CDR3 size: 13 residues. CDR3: CASSPDSSFEQYF. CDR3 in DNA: TGTGCCAGCTCACCAGACAGCTCGTTCGAGCAGTACTTC.

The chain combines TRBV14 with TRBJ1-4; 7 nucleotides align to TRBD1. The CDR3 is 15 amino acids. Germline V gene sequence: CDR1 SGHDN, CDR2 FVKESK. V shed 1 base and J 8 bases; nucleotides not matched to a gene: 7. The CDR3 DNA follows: TGTGCCAGCAGCCAAGTGTGGATAGGGGGCGAAAAACTGTTTTTT. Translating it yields CASSQVWIGGEKLFF.

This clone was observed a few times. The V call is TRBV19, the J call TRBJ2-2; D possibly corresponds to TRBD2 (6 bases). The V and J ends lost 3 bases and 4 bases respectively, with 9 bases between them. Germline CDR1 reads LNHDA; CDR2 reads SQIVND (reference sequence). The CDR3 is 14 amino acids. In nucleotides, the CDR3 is TGTGCCAGTAGTATCCTGGGGGGCACCGGGGAGCTGTTTTTT. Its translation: CASSILGGTGELFF.

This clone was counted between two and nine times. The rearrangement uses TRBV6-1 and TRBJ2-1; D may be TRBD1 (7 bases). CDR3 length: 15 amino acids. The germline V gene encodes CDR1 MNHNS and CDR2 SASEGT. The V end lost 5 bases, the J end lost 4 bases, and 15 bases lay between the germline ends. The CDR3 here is CASSSGGKGYNEQFF. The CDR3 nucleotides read TGTGCCAGCAGTTCAGGGGGGAAGGGGTACAATGAGCAGTTCTTC.

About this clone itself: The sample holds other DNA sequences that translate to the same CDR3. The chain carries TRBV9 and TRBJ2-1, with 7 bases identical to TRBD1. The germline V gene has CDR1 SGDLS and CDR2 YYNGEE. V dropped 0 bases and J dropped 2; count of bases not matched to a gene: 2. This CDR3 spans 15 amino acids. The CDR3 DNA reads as TGTGCCAGCAGCGTAGGAGGGGGCGCCTACAATGAGCAGTTCTTC. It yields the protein CASSVGGGAYNEQFF.

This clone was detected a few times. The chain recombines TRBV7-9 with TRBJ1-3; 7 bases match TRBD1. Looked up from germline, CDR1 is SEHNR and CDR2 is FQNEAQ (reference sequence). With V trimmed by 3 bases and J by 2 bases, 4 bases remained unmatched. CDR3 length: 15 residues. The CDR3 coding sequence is TGTGCCAGCAGCTTCACCGGGACAGCTGGAAACACCATATATTTT. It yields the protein CASSFTGTAGNTIYF.

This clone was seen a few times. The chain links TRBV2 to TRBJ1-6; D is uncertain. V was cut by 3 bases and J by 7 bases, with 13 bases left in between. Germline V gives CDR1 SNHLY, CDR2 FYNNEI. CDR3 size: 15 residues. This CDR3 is CASSEGLAGNSPLHF. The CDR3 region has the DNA TGTGCCAGCAGTGAGGGTCTCGCGGGGAATTCACCCCTCCACTTT.

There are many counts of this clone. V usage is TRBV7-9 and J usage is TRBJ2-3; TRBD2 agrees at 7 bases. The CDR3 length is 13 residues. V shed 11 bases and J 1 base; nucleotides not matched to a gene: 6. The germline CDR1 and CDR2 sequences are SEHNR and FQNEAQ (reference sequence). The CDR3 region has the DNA TGTGCCCGGGGGGATTTGGGCACAGATACGCAGTATTTT. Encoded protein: CARGDLGTDTQYF. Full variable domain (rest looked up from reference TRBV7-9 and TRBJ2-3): DTGVSQNPRHKITKRGQNVTFRCDPISEHNRLYWYRQTLGQGPEFLTYFQNEAQLEKSRLLSDRFSAERPKGSFSTLEIQRTEQGDSAMYLCARGDLGTDTQYFGPGTRLTVL.

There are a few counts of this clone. The CDR3 coding sequence is TGTGCCAGCAGCCTCCGTGGGCAGGGCAGAGCTGAAGCTTTCTTT. Translation gives CASSLRGQGRAEAFF. This chain connects TRBV11-2 to TRBJ1-1; tentatively, D is TRBD1 (5 bases). CDR1 and CDR2 (germline): SGHAT, FQNNGV. The CDR3 spans 15 residues. The germline V and J ends were trimmed by 5 bases and 6 bases, with 19 bases remaining between them.

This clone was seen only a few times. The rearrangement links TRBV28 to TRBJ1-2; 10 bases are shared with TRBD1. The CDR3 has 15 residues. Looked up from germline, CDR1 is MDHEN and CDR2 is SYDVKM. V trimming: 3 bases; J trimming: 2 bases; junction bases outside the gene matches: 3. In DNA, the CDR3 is TGTGCCAGCAGTTTTGGGGGACAGGGGAACTATGGCTACACCTTC. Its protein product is CASSFGGQGNYGYTF.

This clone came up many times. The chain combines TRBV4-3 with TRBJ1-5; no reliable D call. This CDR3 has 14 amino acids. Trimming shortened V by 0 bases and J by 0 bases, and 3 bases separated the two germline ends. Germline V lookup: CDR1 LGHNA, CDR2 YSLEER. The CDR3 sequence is CASSQDSSNQPQHF. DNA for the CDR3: TGCGCCAGCAGCCAAGACAGTAGCAATCAGCCCCAGCATTTT.

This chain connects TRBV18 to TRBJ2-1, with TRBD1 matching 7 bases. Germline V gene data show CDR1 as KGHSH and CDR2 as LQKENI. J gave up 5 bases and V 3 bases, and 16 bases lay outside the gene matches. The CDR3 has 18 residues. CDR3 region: CASSPYITGAVGNNEQFF. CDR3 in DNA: TGTGCCAGCTCACCCTACATTACAGGGGCGGTTGGAAACAATGAGCAGTTCTTC.

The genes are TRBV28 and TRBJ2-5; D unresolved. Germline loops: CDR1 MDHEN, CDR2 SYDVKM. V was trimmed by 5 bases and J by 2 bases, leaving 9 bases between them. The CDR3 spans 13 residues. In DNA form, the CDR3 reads TGTGCCAGCAGTATTAGCATACAAGAGACCCAGTACTTC. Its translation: CASSISIQETQYF.

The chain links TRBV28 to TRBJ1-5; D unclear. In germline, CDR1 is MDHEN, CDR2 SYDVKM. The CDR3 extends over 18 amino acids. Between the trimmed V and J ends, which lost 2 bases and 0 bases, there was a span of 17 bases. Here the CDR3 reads CASSLGTGPLYSNQPQHF. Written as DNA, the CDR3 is TGTGCCAGCAGTTTAGGAACGGGTCCCCTCTATAGCAATCAGCCCCAGCATTTT.